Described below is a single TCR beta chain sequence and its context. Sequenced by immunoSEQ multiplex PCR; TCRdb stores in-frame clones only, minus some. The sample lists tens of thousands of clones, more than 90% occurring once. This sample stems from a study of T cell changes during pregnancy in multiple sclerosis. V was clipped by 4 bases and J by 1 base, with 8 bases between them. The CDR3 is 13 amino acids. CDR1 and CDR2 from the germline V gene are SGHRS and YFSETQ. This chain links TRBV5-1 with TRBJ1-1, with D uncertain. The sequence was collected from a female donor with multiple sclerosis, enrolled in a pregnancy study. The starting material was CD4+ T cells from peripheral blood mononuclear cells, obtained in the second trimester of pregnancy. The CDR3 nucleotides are TGCGCCAGCAGCGGAACAGCGAACACTGAAGCTTTCTTT. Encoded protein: CASSGTANTEAFF.